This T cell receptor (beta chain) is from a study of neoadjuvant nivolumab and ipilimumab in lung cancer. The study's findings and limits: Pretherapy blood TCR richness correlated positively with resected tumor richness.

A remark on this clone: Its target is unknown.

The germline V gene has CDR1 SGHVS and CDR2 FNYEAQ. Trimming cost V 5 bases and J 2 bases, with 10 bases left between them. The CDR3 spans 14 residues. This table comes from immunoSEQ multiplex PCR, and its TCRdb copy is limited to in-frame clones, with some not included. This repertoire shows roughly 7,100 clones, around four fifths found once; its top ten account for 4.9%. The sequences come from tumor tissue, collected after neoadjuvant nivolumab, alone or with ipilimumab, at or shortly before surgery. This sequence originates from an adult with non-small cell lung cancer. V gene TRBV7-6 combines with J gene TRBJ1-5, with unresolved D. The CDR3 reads CASSPGRGNQPQHF. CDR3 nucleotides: TGTGCCAGCAGCCCCGGGAGGGGCAATCAGCCCCAGCATTTT.